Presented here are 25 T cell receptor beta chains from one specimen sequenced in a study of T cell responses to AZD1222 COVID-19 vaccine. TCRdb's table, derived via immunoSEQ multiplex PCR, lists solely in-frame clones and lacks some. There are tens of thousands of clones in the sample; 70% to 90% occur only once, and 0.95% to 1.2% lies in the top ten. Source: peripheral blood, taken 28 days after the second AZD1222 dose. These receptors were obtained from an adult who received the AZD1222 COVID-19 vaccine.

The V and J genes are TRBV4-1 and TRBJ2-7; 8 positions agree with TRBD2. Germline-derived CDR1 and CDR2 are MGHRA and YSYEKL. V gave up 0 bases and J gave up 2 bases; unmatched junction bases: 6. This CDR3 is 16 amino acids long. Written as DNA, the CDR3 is TGCGCCAGCAGCCAAGATCGGGGGGGAAGCCCCTACGAGCAGTACTTC. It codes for CASSQDRGGSPYEQYF.

DNA for the CDR3: TGTGCCAGCAGTTACTCTTATACCAGTGCTGGTGAGCAGTACTTC. Translated, it gives CASSYSYTSAGEQYF. This rearrangement joins TRBV6-5 to TRBJ2-7; D unresolved. From germline, CDR1 is MNHEY and CDR2 SVGAGI. The V and J ends lost 0 bases and 7 bases respectively, with 16 bases between them. The CDR3 runs to 15 residues.

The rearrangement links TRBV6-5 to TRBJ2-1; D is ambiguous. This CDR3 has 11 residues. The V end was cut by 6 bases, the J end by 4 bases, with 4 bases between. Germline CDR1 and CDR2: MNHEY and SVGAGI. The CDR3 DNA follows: TGTGCCAGCAGCTTATACAATGAGCAGTTCTTC. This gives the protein CASSLYNEQFF.

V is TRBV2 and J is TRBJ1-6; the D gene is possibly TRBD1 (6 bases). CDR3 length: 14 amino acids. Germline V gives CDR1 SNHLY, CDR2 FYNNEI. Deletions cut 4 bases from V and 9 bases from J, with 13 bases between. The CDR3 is CASSVRQETSPLHF. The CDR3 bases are TGTGCCAGCAGTGTTCGACAGGAGACTTCACCCCTCCACTTT.

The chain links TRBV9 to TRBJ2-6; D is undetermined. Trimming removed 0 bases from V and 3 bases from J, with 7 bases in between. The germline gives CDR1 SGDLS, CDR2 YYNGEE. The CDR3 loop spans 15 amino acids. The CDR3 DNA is TGTGCCAGCAGCGTAGGGCTCGGTGGGGCCAACGTCCTGACTTTC. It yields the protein CASSVGLGGANVLTF. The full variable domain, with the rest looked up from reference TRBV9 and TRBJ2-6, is DSGVTQTPKHLITATGQRVTLRCSPRSGDLSVYWYQQSLDQGLQFLIQYYNGEERAKGNILERFSAQQFPDLHSELNLSSLELGDSALYFCASSVGLGGANVLTFGAGSRLTVL.

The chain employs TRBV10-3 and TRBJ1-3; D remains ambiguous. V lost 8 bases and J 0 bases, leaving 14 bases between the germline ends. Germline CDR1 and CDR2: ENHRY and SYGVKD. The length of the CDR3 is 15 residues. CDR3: CAIATEGNSGNTIYF. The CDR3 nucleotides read TGTGCCATCGCTACTGAGGGCAACTCTGGAAACACCATATATTTT.

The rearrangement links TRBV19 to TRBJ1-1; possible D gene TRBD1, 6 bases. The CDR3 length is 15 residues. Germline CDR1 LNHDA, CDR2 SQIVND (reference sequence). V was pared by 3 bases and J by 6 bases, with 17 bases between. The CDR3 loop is CASSMDWTAWAEAFF. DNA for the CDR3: TGTGCCAGTAGTATGGACTGGACAGCCTGGGCTGAAGCTTTCTTT.

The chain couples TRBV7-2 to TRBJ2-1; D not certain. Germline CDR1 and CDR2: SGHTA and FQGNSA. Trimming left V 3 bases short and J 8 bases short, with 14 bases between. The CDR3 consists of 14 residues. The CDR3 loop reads CASSLVRTEYEQFF. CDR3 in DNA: TGTGCCAGCAGCTTGGTCCGGACGGAGTATGAGCAGTTCTTC.

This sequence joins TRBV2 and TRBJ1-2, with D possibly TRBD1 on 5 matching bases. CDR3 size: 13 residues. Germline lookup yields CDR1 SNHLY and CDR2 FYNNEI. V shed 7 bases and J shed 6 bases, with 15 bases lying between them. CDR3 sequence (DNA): TGTGCCAGCACTACAGGAAAGAGGGATGGCTACACCTTC. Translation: CASTTGKRDGYTF.

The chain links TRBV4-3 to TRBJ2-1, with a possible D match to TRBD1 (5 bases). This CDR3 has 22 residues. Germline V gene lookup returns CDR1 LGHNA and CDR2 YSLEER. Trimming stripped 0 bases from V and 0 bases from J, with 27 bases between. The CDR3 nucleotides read TGCGCCAGCAGCCAAGATTTTAGTGAGGACAAGGCCACCGACAGCTCCTACAATGAGCAGTTCTTC. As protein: CASSQDFSEDKATDSSYNEQFF.

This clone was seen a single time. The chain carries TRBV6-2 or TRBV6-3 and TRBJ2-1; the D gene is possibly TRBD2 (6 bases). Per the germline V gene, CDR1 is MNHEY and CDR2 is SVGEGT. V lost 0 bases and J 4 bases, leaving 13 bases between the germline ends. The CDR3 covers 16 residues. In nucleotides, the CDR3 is TGTGCCAGCAGTTACTCTGGAGGGATCGGTTACAATGAGCAGTTCTTC. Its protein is CASSYSGGIGYNEQFF.

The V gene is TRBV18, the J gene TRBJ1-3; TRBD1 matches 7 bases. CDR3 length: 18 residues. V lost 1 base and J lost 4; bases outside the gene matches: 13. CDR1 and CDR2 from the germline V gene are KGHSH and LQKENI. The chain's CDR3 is CASSPLPPRGGQGNTIYF. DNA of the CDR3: TGTGCCAGCTCACCACTCCCTCCGCGCGGGGGACAGGGAAACACCATATATTTT.

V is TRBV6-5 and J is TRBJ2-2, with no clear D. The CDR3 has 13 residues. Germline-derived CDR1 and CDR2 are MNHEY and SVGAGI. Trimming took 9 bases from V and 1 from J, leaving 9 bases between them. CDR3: CASRGLNTGELFF. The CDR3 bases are TGTGCCAGTAGAGGTCTGAACACCGGGGAGCTGTTTTTT.

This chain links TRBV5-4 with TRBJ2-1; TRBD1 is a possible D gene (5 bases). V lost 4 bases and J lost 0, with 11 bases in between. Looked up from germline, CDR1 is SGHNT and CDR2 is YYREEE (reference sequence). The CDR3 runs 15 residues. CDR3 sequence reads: CASSRQGDSYNEQFF. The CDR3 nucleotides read TGTGCCAGCAGCCGTCAAGGGGACTCCTACAATGAGCAGTTCTTC.

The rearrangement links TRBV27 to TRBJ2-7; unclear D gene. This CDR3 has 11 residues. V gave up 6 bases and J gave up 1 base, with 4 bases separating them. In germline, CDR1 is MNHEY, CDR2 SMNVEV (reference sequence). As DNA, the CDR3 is TGTGCCAGCAGGTCATCCTACGAGCAGTACTTC. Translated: CASRSSYEQYF.

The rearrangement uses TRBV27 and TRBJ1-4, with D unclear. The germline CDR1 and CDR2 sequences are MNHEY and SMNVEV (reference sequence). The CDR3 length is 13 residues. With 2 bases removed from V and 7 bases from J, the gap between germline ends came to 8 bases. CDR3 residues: CASSLRGTEKLFF. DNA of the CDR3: TGTGCCAGCAGTTTAAGAGGAACTGAAAAACTGTTTTTT.

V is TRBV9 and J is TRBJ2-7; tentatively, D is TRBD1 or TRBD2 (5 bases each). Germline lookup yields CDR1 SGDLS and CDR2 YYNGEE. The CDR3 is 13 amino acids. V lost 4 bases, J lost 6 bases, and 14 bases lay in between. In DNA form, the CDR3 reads TGTGCCAGCAGCTCTTCTTATGGGACCGAGCAGTACTTC. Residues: CASSSSYGTEQYF.

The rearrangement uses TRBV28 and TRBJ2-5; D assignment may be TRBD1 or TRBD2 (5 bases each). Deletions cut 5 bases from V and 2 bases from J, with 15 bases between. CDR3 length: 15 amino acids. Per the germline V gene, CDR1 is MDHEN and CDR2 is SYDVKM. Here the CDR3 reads CASSARGGGQETQYF. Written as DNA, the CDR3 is TGTGCCAGCAGTGCGCGTGGGGGTGGGCAAGAGACCCAGTACTTC.

The CDR3 DNA reads as TGTGCCAGCAGCTCACCAATCGTGACAGGGTTTTATGGCTACACCTTC. It is translated as CASSSPIVTGFYGYTF. The chain carries TRBV7-9 and TRBJ1-2; TRBD1 aligns across 7 bases. The V segment lost 4 bases and the J segment 5 bases; nucleotides outside the gene matches: 13. This CDR3 region has 16 residues. The germline gives CDR1 SEHNR, CDR2 FQNEAQ (reference sequence). Together with reference TRBV7-9 and TRBJ1-2, the CDR3 gives the full variable domain: DTGVSQNPRHKITKRGQNVTFRCDPISEHNRLYWYRQTLGQGPEFLTYFQNEAQLEKSRLLSDRFSAERPKGSFSTLEIQRTEQGDSAMYLCASSSPIVTGFYGYTFGSGTRLTVV.

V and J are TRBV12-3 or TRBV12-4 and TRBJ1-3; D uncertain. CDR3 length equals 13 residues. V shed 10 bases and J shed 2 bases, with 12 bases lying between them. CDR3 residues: CAIGMNAGNTIYF. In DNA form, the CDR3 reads TGTGCCATCGGGATGAACGCTGGAAACACCATATATTTT.

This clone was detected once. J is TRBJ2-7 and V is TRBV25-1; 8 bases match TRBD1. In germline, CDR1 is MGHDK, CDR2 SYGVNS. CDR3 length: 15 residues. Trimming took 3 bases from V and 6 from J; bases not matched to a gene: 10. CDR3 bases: TGTGCCAGCAGTGACCCCGGGACAGGATCCAGCGAGCAGTACTTC. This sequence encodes CASSDPGTGSSEQYF.

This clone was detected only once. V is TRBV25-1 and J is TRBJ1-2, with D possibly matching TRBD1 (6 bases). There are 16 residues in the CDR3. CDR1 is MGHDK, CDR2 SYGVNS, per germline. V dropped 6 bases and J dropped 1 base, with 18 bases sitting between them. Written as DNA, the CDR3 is TGTGCCAGCAGATCTAAGGGAACAGGGATTAACTATGGCTACACCTTC. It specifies CASRSKGTGINYGYTF.

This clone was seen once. The CDR3, as DNA: TGTGCCAGCAGCTCCAGGGGTGAAAAACTGTTTTTT. Protein sequence: CASSSRGEKLFF. V usage is TRBV7-9 and J usage is TRBJ1-4; D is possibly TRBD1 (6 bases). V dropped 4 bases and J dropped 7 bases, with 7 bases sitting between them. Per germline, CDR1 SEHNR and CDR2 FQNEAQ (reference sequence). This CDR3 comprises 12 residues.

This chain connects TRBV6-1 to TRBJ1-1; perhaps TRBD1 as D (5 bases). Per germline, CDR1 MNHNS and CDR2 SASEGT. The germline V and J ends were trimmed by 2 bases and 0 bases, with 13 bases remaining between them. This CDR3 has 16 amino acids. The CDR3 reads CASSELRPGLNTEAFF. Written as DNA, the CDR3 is TGTGCCAGCAGTGAACTTCGCCCGGGGCTGAACACTGAAGCTTTCTTT.

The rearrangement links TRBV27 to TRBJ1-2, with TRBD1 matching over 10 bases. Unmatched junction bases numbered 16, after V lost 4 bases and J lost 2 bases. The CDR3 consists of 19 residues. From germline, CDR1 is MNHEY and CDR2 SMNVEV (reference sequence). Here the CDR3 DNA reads TGTGCCAGCAGTTCTATTGGTCTGGGACAGGGGAGGGAAAACTATGGCTACACCTTC. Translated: CASSSIGLGQGRENYGYTF.